Listed below are T cell receptor beta chains from one sample, sequenced in a study of blood T cell repertoires in COVID-19. TCRdb keeps only in-frame clones here, not all; method: immunoSEQ multiplex PCR. Of fewer than 85,000 clones in the sample, about 79% were seen once. Sequencing was carried out using peripheral blood. Receptor source: a woman aged 60-75 years with acute or convalescent COVID-19. CDR3s leave out the opening cysteine and the closing phenylalanine or tryptophan. Each record gives: V gene, CDR3 protein.

TRBV2 ASSIGRTGGRTEAF
TRBV30 AWNRGAREKLF
TRBV29-1 SGSTGVNQPQH
TRBV6-5 ASSPDQGGYGYT
TRBV19 ASTKGAGNSPLH
TRBV18 ASSPWGGVNTEAF
TRBV4-1 ASSQVEGQFNEQY
TRBV18 ASSVQEGLEQF
TRBV24-1 ATSDPRPEMSGRARSTDTQY
TRBV5-6 ASRLWRGHSPLH
TRBV11-2 ASSSNYEQY
TRBV4-1 ASSPGQGIMNTEAF
TRBV6-5 ASRGQGRFTEAF
TRBV27 ASSLTRTGRQGYEQY
TRBV7-8 ASSDNIQISGGAKDTQY
TRBV28 ASTGAGGNTDTQY
TRBV7-9 ASSFSRDGYT
TRBV4-1 ASSQERLAGTYEQY
TRBV9 ASSRSGLIQETQY
TRBV2 ASRSGTGYNYT
TRBV28 ATGRTGPGNQPQH
TRBV20-1 SASSADTQDNEQF
TRBV24-1 ATSDRRTGGREQY
TRBV2 ASSTGTDTQY
TRBV4-2 ASSQEALGLREQY
TRBV13 ASSLSPGQGRETQY
TRBV28 ASSSWTGANYGYT
TRBV28 ASSSIRGNQPQH
TRBV6-1 ASRERSGVSPDTQY
TRBV7-9 ASSLTGVSNGYT
TRBV19 ASSIVDKFLTSRSNQPQH
TRBV14 ASSQVRGNTIY
TRBV24-1 ATSDRTANYGYT
TRBV5-1 ASSAAATDTQY
TRBV5-1 ASSLGPVYGYT
TRBV28 ASSFTGGNQPQH
TRBV11-2 ASSFGTFTDTQY
TRBV6-5 ASSLQGAGTEAF
TRBV5-8 ASSLGLAGGVQETQY
TRBV5-1 ASSSLPTANEQY
TRBV2 ASSVENYGYT
TRBV6-5 ASRRDGSSYEQY
TRBV7-9 ASSYRLGLGGTDTQY